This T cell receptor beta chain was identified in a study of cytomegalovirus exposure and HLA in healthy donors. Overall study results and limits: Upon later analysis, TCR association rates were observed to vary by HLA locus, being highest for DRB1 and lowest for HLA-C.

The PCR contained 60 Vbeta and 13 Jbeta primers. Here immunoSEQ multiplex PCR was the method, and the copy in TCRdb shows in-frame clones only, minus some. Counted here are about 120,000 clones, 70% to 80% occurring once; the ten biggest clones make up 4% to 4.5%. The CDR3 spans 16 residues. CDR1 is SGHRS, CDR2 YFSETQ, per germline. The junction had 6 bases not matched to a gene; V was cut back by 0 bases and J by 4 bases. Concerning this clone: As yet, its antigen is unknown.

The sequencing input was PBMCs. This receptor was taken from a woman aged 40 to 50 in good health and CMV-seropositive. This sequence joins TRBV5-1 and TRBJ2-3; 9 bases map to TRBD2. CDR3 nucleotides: TGCGCCAGCAGCTTGGGAACTAGCGGGCCCCCAGATACGCAGTATTTT. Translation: CASSLGTSGPPDTQYF.